This TCR beta chain was observed in a study of monozygotic twins with inflammatory bowel disease. From its re-call of the 5' RACE reads, TCRdb lists each CDR3 protein once, without DNA. Recorded for this sample: roughly 160,000 distinct CDR3 sequences. Concerning this clonotype: Its specificity is not known.

Broader study findings: What may have added variability to patient repertoires is that immunosuppressive treatments differed.

Sequencing was performed on blood. The receptor was derived from a human donor with ulcerative colitis or Crohn's disease, or a healthy co-twin of an affected twin (not recorded which).

This CDR3 reads CASSPQVTNQPQHF. The chain links TRBV6-1 to TRBJ1-5. Germline CDR1 reads MNHNS; CDR2 reads SASEGT. The CDR3 is 14 amino acids.